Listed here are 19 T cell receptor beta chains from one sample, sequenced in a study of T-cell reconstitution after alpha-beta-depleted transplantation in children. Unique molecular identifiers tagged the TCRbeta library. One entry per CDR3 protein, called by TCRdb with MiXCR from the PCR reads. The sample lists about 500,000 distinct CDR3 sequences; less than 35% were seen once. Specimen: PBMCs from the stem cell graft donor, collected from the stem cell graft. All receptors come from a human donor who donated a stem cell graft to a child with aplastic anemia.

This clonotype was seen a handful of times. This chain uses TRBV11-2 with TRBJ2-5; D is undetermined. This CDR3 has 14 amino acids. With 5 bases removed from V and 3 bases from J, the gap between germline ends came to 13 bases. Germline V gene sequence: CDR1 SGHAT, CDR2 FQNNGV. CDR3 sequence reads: CASSRILGKETQYF. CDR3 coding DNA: TGTGCCAGCAGCCGGATTCTAGGGAAAGAGACCCAGTACTTC.

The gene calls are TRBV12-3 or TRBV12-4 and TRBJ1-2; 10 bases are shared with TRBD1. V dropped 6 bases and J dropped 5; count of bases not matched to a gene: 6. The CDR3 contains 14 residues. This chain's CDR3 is CASRTGGWGYGYTF. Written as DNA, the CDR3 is TGTGCCAGCAGGACAGGGGGCTGGGGGTATGGCTACACCTTC.

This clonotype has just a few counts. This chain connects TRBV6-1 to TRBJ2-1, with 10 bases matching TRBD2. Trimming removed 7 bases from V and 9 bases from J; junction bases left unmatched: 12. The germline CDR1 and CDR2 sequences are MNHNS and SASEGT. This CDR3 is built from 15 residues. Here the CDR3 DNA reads TGTGCCAGCACAGAACTCAGCGGGAGGGCCGGTGAGCAGTTCTTC. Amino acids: CASTELSGRAGEQFF.

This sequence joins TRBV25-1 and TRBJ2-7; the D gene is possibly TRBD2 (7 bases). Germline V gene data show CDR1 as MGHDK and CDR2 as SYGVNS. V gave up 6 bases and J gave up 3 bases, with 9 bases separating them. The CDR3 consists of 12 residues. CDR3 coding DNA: TGTGCCAGCAGGGGGGGGCTCTACGAGCAGTACTTC. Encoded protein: CASRGGLYEQYF.

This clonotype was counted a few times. In DNA, the CDR3 is TGCAGCGTTCAGACAGGGCTGGGCAAAAACATTCAGTACTTC. Translation gives CSVQTGLGKNIQYF. The chain recombines TRBV29-1 with TRBJ2-4, with 7 bases identical to TRBD1. There are 14 residues in the CDR3. The junction had 7 bases not matched to a gene; V was cut back by 5 bases and J by 3 bases. Germline values: CDR1 SQVTM, CDR2 ANQGSEA.

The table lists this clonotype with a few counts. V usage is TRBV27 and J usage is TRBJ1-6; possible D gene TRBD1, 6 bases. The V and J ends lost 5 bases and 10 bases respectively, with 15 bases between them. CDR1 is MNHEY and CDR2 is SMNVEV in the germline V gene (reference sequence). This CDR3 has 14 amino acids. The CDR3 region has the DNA TGTGCCAGCAGTCCCAACCGGGACACATCACCCCTCCACTTT. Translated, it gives CASSPNRDTSPLHF.

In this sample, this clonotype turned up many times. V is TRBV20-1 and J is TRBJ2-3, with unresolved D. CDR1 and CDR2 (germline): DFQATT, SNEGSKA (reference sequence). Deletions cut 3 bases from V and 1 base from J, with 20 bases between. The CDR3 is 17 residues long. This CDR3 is CSASLAFAPGRTDTQYF. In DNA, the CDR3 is TGCAGTGCTAGCTTAGCATTCGCCCCCGGTCGCACAGATACGCAGTATTTT.

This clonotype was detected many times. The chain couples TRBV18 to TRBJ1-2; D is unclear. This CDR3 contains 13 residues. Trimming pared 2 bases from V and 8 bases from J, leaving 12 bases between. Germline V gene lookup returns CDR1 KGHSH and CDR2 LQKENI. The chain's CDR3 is CASSPSDTRGYTF. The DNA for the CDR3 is TGTGCCAGCTCACCATCGGATACAAGGGGCTACACCTTC.

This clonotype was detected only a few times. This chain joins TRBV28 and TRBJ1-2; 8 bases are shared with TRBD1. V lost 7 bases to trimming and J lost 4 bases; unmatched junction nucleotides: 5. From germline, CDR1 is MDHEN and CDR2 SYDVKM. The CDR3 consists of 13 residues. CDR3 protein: CASISGGSYGYTF. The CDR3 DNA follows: TGTGCCAGCATATCAGGGGGCTCCTATGGCTACACCTTC.

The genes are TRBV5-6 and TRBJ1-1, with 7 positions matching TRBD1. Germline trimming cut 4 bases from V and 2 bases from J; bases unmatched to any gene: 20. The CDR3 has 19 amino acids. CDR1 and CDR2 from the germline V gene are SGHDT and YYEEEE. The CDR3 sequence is CASSLESRVGGVHNTEAFF. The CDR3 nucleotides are TGTGCCAGCAGCCTAGAATCAAGGGTAGGGGGCGTCCACAACACTGAAGCTTTCTTT.

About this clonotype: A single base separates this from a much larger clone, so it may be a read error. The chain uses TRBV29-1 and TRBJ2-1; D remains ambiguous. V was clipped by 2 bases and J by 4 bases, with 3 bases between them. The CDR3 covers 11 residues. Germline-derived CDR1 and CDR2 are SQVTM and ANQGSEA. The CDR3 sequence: CSVESYNEQFF. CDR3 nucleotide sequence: TGCAGCGTTGAATCTTACAATGAGCAGTTCTTC.

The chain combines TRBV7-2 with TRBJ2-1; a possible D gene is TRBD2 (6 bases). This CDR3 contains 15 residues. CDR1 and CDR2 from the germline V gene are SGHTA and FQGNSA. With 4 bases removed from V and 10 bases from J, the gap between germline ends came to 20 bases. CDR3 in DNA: TGTGCCAGCAGCTCCGTCACTTCCCGGGGGACCGAGCAGTTCTTC. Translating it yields CASSSVTSRGTEQFF. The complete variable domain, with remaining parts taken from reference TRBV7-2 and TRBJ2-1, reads GAGVSQSPSNKVTEKGKDVELRCDPISGHTALYWYRQSLGQGLEFLIYFQGNSAPDKSGLPSDRFSAERTGGSVSTLTIQRTQQEDSAVYLCASSSVTSRGTEQFFGPGTRLTVL.

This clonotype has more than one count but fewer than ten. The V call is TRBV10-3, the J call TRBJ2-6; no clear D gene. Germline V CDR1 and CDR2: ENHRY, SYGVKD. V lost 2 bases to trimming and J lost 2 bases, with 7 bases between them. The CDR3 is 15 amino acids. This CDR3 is CAISERVAGANVLTF. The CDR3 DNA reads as TGTGCCATCAGTGAGCGGGTCGCTGGGGCCAACGTCCTGACTTTC.

This CDR3 reads CSAIRQVEAFF. CDR3 coding DNA: TGCAGCGCTATAAGACAGGTTGAAGCTTTCTTT. V is TRBV29-1 and J is TRBJ1-1, with TRBD1 as a possible D gene (6 bases). Per germline, CDR1 SQVTM and CDR2 ANQGSEA. This CDR3 comprises 11 residues. Trimming removed 7 bases at V and 7 bases at J, with 13 bases between.

CDR3 sequence (DNA): TGCGCCAGCAGCTTGGTTAGTGGGACTAGCGGGAAGCAGTACTTC. Translated, it gives CASSLVSGTSGKQYF. This chain connects TRBV5-1 to TRBJ2-7; 13 positions agree with TRBD2. The germline CDR1 and CDR2 sequences are SGHRS and YFSETQ. The CDR3 runs 15 residues. V lost 0 bases, J lost 8 bases, and 5 bases stayed unmatched.

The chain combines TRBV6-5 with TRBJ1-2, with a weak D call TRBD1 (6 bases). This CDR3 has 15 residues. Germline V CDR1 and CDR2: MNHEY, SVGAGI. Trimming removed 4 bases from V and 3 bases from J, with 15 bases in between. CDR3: CASSSGQTQYYGYTF. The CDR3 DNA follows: TGTGCCAGCAGTTCCGGACAGACTCAATACTATGGCTACACCTTC.

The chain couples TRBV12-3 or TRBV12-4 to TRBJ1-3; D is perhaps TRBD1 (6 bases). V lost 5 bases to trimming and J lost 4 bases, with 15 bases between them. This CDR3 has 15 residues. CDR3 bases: TGTGCCAGCAGTCTTACAGGGCCCCTCGGAAACACCATATATTTT. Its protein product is CASSLTGPLGNTIYF.

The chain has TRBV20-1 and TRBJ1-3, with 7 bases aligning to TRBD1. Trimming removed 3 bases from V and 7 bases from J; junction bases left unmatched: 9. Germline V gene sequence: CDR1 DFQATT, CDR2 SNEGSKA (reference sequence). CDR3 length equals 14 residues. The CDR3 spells CSASRTGTRNTIYF. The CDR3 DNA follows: TGCAGTGCTAGCCGGACAGGAACTCGGAACACCATATATTTT.

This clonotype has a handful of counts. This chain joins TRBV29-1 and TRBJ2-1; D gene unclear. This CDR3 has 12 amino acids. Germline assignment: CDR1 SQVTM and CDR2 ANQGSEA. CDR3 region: CSLGRSYNEQFF. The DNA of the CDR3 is TGCAGTCTCGGGCGGAGCTACAATGAGCAGTTCTTC.